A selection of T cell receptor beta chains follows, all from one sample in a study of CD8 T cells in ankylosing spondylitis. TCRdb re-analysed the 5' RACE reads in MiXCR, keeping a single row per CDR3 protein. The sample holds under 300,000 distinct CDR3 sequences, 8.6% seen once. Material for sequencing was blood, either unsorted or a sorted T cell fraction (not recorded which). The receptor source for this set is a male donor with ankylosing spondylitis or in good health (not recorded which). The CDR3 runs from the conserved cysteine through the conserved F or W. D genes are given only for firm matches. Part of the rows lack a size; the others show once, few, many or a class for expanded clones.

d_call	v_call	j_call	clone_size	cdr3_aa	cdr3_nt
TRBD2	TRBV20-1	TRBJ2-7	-	CSARELADYEQYF	TGCAGTGCTAGAGAACTAGCGGATTACGAGCAGTACTTC
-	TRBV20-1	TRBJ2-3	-	CSASAVGLSVDTQYF	TGCAGTGCTAGCGCCGTGGGCCTGTCTGTTGATACGCAGTATTTT
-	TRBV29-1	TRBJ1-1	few	CSVLRSGESEAFF	TGCAGCGTGCTCAGATCAGGGGAGTCTGAAGCTTTCTTT
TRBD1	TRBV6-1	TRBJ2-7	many	CASSGTGEYEQYF	TGTGCCAGCAGTGGGACAGGGGAGTACGAGCAGTACTTC
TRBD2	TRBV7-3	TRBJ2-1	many	CASSPIAGGNNEQFF	TGTGCCAGCAGCCCAATAGCGGGGGGGAACAATGAGCAGTTCTTC
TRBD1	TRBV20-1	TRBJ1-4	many	CSAPPGQRNEKLFF	TGCAGTGCCCCCCCGGGACAGCGTAATGAAAAACTGTTTTTT
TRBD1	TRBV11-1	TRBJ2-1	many	CASSSRGLFSYNEQFF	TGTGCCAGCAGCTCCAGGGGGCTCTTCTCCTACAATGAGCAGTTCTTC
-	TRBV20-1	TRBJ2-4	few	CSARVEGGAKNIQYF	TGCAGTGCTAGAGTTGAGGGGGGGGCCAAAAACATTCAGTACTTC
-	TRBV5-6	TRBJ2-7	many	CASSLGQFSYEQYF	TGTGCCAGCAGCTTAGGACAGTTCTCCTACGAGCAGTACTTC
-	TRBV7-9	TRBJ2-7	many	CASSLGERPSYF	TGTGCCAGCAGCTTAGGAGAGAGACCGTCGTACTTC
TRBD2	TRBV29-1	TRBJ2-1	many	CSVLSGRAYNEQFF	TGCAGCGTCCTGTCCGGGAGGGCCTACAATGAGCAGTTCTTC
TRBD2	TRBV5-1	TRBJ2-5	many	CASSLQPGLVQETQYF	TGCGCCAGCAGCTTGCAACCTGGACTAGTACAAGAGACCCAGTACTTC
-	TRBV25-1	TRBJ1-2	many	CASSTPRAGYTF	TGTGCCAGCAGTACTCCTCGGGCCGGCTACACCTTC
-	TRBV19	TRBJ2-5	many	CASSVEAGSETQYF	TGTGCCAGTAGCGTAGAAGCAGGGTCAGAGACCCAGTACTTC
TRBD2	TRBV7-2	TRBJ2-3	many	CASSGGTSGRGTQYF	TGTGCCAGCAGCGGGGGGACTAGCGGGAGGGGGACGCAGTATTTT
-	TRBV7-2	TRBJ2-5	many	CASSSRTGETQYF	TGTGCCAGCAGTTCTAGAACGGGAGAGACCCAGTACTTC
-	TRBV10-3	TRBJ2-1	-	CAISESGTEQFF	TGTGCCATCAGTGAGTCCGGGACAGAGCAGTTCTTC
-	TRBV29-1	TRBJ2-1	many	CSVRAAEYNEQFF	TGCAGCGTCCGCGCTGCGGAATACAATGAGCAGTTCTTC
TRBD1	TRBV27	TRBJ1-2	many	CASSLSGDSYGYTF	TGTGCCAGCAGTTTATCAGGGGACAGCTATGGCTACACCTTC
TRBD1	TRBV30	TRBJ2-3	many	CAWSVPGQGRWADTQYF	TGTGCCTGGAGTGTACCCGGACAGGGCCGATGGGCAGATACGCAGTATTTT
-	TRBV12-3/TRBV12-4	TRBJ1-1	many	CASSLRGENTEAFF	TGTGCCAGCAGTCTTCGTGGGGAGAACACTGAAGCTTTCTTT
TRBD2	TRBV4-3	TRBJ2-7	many	CASSQDWTSGFYEQYF	TGCGCCAGCAGCCAAGATTGGACTAGCGGCTTCTACGAGCAGTACTTC
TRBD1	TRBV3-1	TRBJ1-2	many	CASSQVRGRGPGNYGYTF	TGTGCCAGCAGCCAAGTTAGGGGCAGGGGGCCGGGTAACTATGGCTACACCTTC
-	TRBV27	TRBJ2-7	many	CASSSSGGLDEQYF	TGTGCCAGCAGTTCCAGCGGCGGGTTAGACGAGCAGTACTTC
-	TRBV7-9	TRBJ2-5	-	CASEAGNGETQYF	TGTGCCAGCGAGGCAGGGAACGGAGAGACCCAGTACTTC
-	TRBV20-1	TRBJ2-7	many	CSARRLADYEQYF	TGCAGTGCTAGAAGGTTAGCGGACTACGAGCAGTACTTC
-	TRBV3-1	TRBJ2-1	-	CATTPQVGPLSSYNEQFF	TGTGCCACCACCCCCCAGGTCGGGCCTCTAAGCTCCTACAATGAGCAGTTCTTC
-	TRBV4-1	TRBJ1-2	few	CASSPTLGQSNYGYTF	TGCGCCAGCAGCCCAACTCTAGGACAGTCTAACTATGGCTACACCTTC
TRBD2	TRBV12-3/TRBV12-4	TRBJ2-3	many	CASSRTSGRFTDTQYF	TGTGCCAGCAGTCGGACTAGCGGGAGGTTCACAGATACGCAGTATTTT
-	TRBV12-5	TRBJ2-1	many	CASGSNSYNEQFF	TGTGCTAGTGGTTCGAACTCCTACAATGAGCAGTTCTTC
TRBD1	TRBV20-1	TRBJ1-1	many	CSAVQGAANTEAFF	TGCAGTGCAGTACAGGGGGCTGCGAACACTGAAGCTTTCTTT
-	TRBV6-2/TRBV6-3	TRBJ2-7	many	CASMRLAYYEQYF	TGTGCCAGCATGAGACTCGCCTATTACGAGCAGTACTTC